This TCR beta chain was sequenced for a study of tumor and adjacent non-tumor tissue in lung cancer. Study-wide background: Patients comprised 12 adenocarcinoma, 2 squamous cell carcinoma and 1 small cell lung cancer. The patients, some ten men and 5 women, were about 31 to 80 with stage I to III disease. The study's findings and limits: Significantly higher TCR diversity was found in tumor than normal lung. Tumor repertoires had a smaller top 100 clone share than normal lung.

This CDR3 is built from 15 residues. Germline CDR1 is MNHNS and CDR2 is SASEGT. RNA was extracted from bulk tissue without any cell sorting. More than 3 cm separated this lung sample from the edge of the tumor. TCRbeta libraries were built with three rounds of nested PCR, modified from ARM-PCR. TCRdb ran MiXCR on the multiplex PCR reads and lists one entry per CDR3 protein. The sample yields 90,000 to 100,000 distinct CDR3 sequences, roughly 80% seen once. Details on this clonotype: Its antigen is as yet unknown.

The rearrangement joins TRBV6-1 to TRBJ2-7; 8 bases map to TRBD2. The specimen was distant non-tumor lung tissue. This TCR was recovered from a man in his 60s with small cell lung cancer. CDR3 sequence (DNA): TGTGCCAGCAGAGAACTAGCGGATAGCTCCTACGAGCGGTACGTC. Translated: CASRELADSSYERYV.